Each of the 14 T cell receptor beta chains below was sequenced from the same sample in a study of blood T cell repertoires in COVID-19. The table came from immunoSEQ multiplex PCR; TCRdb's copy has only in-frame clones and leaves some out. The profile covers fewer than 350,000 clones, with nearly 90% appearing a single time and around 1% taken by the ten largest. The sample was PBMCs or T cells enriched from blood (not recorded which). These receptors originate from a woman in her twenties or thirties who had recovered from COVID-19.

This rearrangement joins TRBV7-3 to TRBJ1-3; 9 positions match TRBD1. J gave up 2 bases and V 5 bases, and 7 bases lay outside the gene matches. CDR1 is SGHTA, CDR2 FQGTGA, per germline. The CDR3 consists of 16 residues. The CDR3 sequence: CASSDRDRDTGNTIYF. Written as DNA, the CDR3 is TGTGCCAGCAGCGACCGGGACAGGGACACTGGAAACACCATATATTTT.

This sequence joins TRBV28 and TRBJ2-7; TRBD2 might be the D (5 bases). Germline V gene lookup returns CDR1 MDHEN and CDR2 SYDVKM. The CDR3 extends over 12 amino acids. Trimming removed 8 bases from V and 2 bases from J, with 10 bases in between. CDR3 in amino acids: CASQERTYEQYF. The CDR3 DNA is TGTGCCAGCCAGGAGCGGACCTACGAGCAGTACTTC.

The rearrangement joins TRBV5-6 to TRBJ1-5, with 7 nucleotides matching TRBD1. CDR3 length equals 17 residues. CDR1 is SGHDT and CDR2 is YYEEEE in the germline V gene. Trimming at V came to 1 base and at J to 4 bases, leaving 11 bases not matched to a gene. The CDR3 reads CASSLLGQAGGNQPQHF. The CDR3 bases are TGTGCCAGCAGCTTGCTTGGACAGGCCGGTGGGAATCAGCCCCAGCATTTT.

This chain uses TRBV6-6 with TRBJ2-3; no firm D call. There are 14 residues in the CDR3. V gave up 2 bases and J gave up 2 bases, with 8 bases separating them. Germline lookup yields CDR1 MNHNY and CDR2 SVGAGI (reference sequence). CDR3 protein: CASSYAAYTDTQYF. The CDR3 region has the DNA TGTGCCAGCAGTTACGCGGCTTACACAGATACGCAGTATTTT.

The V and J genes are TRBV2 and TRBJ1-2; D is possibly TRBD1 (5 bases). Trimming pared 5 bases from V and 1 base from J, leaving 8 bases between. This CDR3 is 13 amino acids long. CDR1 and CDR2 (germline): SNHLY, FYNNEI. CDR3 loop: CASSPDSNYGYTF. For the CDR3, the DNA is TGTGCCAGCAGTCCCGACAGTAACTATGGCTACACCTTC.

This clone has a single count. The V call is TRBV6-5, the J call TRBJ2-1; 8 bases are a match to TRBD2. Looked up from germline, CDR1 is MNHEY and CDR2 is SVGAGI. The ends lost 0 bases at V and 8 bases at J; junction bases unmatched: 9. This CDR3 spans 16 amino acids. The CDR3 nucleotides are TGTGCCAGCAGTTACTCGCGGGGGGCTTCCCCCCATGAGCAGTTCTTC. Amino acid sequence: CASSYSRGASPHEQFF.

The chain recombines TRBV7-3 with TRBJ1-5; the D is unclear. Germline V gene lookup returns CDR1 SGHTA and CDR2 FQGTGA. There are 13 residues in the CDR3. Trimming stripped 4 bases from V and 7 bases from J, with 11 bases between. The CDR3 DNA reads TGTGCCAGCAGCTCGCAGGTTGGGCAGCCCCAGCATTTT. It translates to CASSSQVGQPQHF. Together with reference TRBV7-3 and TRBJ1-5, the CDR3 gives the full variable domain: GAGVSQTPSNKVTEKGKYVELRCDPISGHTALYWYRQSLGQGPEFLIYFQGTGAADDSGLPNDRFFAVRPEGSVSTLKIQRTERGDSAVYLCASSSQVGQPQHFGDGTRLSIL.

The CDR3 region is CASSRDRGSEAFF. The CDR3 DNA is TGTGCCAGCTCTCGGGACAGGGGATCTGAAGCTTTCTTT. This chain joins TRBV18 and TRBJ1-1; 10 nucleotides line up with TRBD1. CDR1 and CDR2 from the germline V gene are KGHSH and LQKENI. This CDR3 comprises 13 residues. The V gene end was trimmed by 6 bases and the J gene end by 6 bases; junction bases not matched to a gene: 4. The variable domain in full, with the rest retrieved from reference TRBV18 and TRBJ1-1, is NAGVMQNPRHLVRRRGQEARLRCSPMKGHSHVYWYRQLPEEGLKFMVYLQKENIIDESGMPKERFSAEFPKEGPSILRIQQVVRGDSAAYFCASSRDRGSEAFFGQGTRLTVV.

Remarks on this clone: The same CDR3 can be traced to other DNA sequences in this sample. This chain uses TRBV29-1 with TRBJ1-4; maybe TRBD1 (6 bases). The CDR3 contains 14 residues. Per germline, CDR1 SQVTM and CDR2 ANQGSEA. Trimming removed 6 bases at V and 0 bases at J, with 11 bases between. The CDR3 loop is CSVFEGATNEKLFF. In DNA, the CDR3 is TGCAGCGTCTTTGAGGGGGCAACTAATGAAAAACTGTTTTTT. Drawing the rest from reference TRBV29-1 and TRBJ1-4, the complete variable domain is SAVISQKPSRDICQRGTSLTIQCQVDSQVTMMFWYRQQPGQSLTLIATANQGSEATYESGFVIDKFPISRPNLTFSTLTVSNMSPEDSSIYLCSVFEGATNEKLFFGSGTQLSVL.

The chain carries TRBV7-9 and TRBJ1-2; weak D call: TRBD1 (5 bases). V lost 4 bases to trimming and J lost 4 bases, with 10 bases between them. Germline lookup yields CDR1 SEHNR and CDR2 FQNEAQ (reference sequence). The CDR3 runs to 13 residues. CDR3 amino acids: CASSYPDSYGYTF. CDR3 sequence (DNA): TGTGCCAGCAGCTACCCCGACAGCTATGGCTACACCTTC.

In regard to this clone: An end of the junction does not agree with germline; a read error may underlie this. This chain uses TRBV29-1 with TRBJ2-7; tentative D call: TRBD2 (6 bases). The CDR3 is 14 amino acids. Germline values: CDR1 SQVTM, CDR2 ANQGSEA. CDR3 amino acids: CSAEAGTLWSEQYF. The CDR3 DNA reads as TGCAGCGCTGAAGCCGGGACTCTCTGGTCCGAGCAGTACTTC.

V is TRBV15 and J is TRBJ2-7; a weak D match, TRBD1 (6 bases). V shed 0 bases and J shed 0 bases, with 18 bases lying between them. The CDR3 length is 18 residues. CDR1 is LNHNV and CDR2 is YYDKDF in the germline V gene (reference sequence). CDR3 DNA: TGTGCCACCAGCAGAGAGACAGGCCAGTCCTGGAGCTCCTACGAGCAGTACTTC. It is translated as CATSRETGQSWSSYEQYF.

The chain has TRBV6-2 or TRBV6-3 and TRBJ2-7, with no clear D. The V gene's germline CDR1 is MNHEY and CDR2 SVGEGT. Trimming left V 7 bases short and J 2 bases short, with 15 bases between. The CDR3 consists of 14 residues. CDR3 DNA sequence: TGTGCCAGCACCCCCTATCACTTACCCTACGAGCAGTACTTC. This codes for CASTPYHLPYEQYF.

The chain recombines TRBV9 with TRBJ2-1, with D perhaps matching TRBD2 (6 bases). The length of the CDR3 is 18 residues. V lost 3 bases to trimming and J lost 5 bases, with 24 bases between them. Germline CDR1 is SGDLS and CDR2 is YYNGEE. The CDR3 bases are TGTGCCAGCAGCGCTCGGGGAGGCGGGTGGAAGGGTGACAATGAGCAGTTCTTC. It specifies CASSARGGGWKGDNEQFF.